A single T cell receptor beta chain is shown here with its context. As yet, its antigen is unknown. V lost 3 bases, J lost 7 bases, and 10 bases lay in between. The CDR3 covers 12 residues. Germline V gives CDR1 SGDLS, CDR2 YYNGEE. The entry originates in a study of blood T cells in healthy people across ages. A sample-barcoded 5' primer and a J-beta primer mix were used in a second PCR of about 6 to 12 cycles. TCRdb independently ran MiXCR on the 5' RACE reads; one entry per CDR3 protein. Of about 1.5 million distinct CDR3 sequences in the sample, approximately 43% were seen once. Study-level results: The authors considered diversity estimates from one million T cells to be underestimates. Comparison with aged donors showed that long-lived donors had more naive CD4+ cells and higher diversity.

The amount of total RNA extracted per sample was at least 5.5 micrograms. This clonotype originated in a woman aged 18-29 years in good health. The chain recombines TRBV9 with TRBJ1-1; possible D gene TRBD1, 5 bases. Material for sequencing was blood. CDR3 sequence: CASSGPGGEAFF. CDR3 in DNA: TGTGCCAGCAGCGGGCCGGGGGGTGAAGCTTTCTTT.